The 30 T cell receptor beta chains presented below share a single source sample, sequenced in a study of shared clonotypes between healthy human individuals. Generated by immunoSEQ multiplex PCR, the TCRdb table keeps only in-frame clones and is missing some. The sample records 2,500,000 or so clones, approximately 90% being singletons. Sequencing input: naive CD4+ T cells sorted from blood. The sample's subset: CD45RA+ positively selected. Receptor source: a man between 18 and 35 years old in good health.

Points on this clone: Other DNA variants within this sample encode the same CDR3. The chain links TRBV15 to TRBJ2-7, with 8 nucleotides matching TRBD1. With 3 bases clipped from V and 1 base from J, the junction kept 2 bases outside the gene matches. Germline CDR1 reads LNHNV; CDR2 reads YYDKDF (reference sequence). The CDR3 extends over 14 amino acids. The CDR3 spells CATSRDRVSYEQYF. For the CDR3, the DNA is TGTGCCACCAGCAGGGACAGGGTGTCCTACGAGCAGTACTTC.

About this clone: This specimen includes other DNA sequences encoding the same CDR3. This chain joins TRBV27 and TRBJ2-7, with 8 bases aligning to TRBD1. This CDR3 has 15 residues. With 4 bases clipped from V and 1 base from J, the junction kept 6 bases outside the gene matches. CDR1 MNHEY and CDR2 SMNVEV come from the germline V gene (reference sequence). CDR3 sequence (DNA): TGTGCCAGCAGTTCTCAGGGGGCAGGGTCCTACGAGCAGTACTTC. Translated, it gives CASSSQGAGSYEQYF.

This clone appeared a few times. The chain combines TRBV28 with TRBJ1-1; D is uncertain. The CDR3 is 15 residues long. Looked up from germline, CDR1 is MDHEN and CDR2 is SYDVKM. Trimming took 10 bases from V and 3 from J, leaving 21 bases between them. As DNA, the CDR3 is TGTGCCACAGAACCCAAGCTCGACAAGGACACTGAAGCTTTCTTT. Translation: CATEPKLDKDTEAFF. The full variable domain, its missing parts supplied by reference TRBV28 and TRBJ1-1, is DVKVTQSSRYLVKRTGEKVFLECVQDMDHENMFWYRQDPGLGLRLIYFSYDVKMKEKGDIPEGYSVSREKKERFSLILESASTNQTSMYLCATEPKLDKDTEAFFGQGTRLTVV.

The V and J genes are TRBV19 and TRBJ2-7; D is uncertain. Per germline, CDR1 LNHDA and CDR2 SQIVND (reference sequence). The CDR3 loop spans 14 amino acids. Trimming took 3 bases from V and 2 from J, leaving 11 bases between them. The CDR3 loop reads CASSIGTDTYEQYF. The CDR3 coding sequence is TGTGCCAGTAGTATCGGAACGGATACCTACGAGCAGTACTTC.

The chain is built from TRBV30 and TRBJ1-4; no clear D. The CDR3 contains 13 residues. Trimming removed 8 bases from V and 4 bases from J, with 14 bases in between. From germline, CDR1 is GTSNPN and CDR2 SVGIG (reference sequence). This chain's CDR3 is CAVLIDDNEKLFF. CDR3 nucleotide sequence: TGTGCCGTCCTGATAGACGATAATGAAAAACTGTTTTTT.

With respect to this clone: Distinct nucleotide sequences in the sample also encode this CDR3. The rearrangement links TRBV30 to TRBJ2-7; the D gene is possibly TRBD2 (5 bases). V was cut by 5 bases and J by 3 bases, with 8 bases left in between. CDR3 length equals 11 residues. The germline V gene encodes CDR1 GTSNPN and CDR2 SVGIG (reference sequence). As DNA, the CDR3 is TGTGCCTGGTCAGGAGGCTACGAGCAGTACTTC. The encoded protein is CAWSGGYEQYF.

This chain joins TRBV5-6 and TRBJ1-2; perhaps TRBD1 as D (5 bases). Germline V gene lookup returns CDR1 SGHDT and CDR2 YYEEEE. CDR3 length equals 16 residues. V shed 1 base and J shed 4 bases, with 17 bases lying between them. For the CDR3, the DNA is TGTGCCAGCAGCTTGAGCGACAGCGGGCTAACCTATGGCTACACCTTC. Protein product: CASSLSDSGLTYGYTF.

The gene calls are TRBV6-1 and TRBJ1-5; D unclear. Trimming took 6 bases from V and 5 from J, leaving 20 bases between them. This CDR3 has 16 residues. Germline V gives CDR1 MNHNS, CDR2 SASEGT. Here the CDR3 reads CASRESDSFRDQPQHF. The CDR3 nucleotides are TGTGCCAGCAGGGAATCGGACTCTTTTAGGGATCAGCCCCAGCATTTT.

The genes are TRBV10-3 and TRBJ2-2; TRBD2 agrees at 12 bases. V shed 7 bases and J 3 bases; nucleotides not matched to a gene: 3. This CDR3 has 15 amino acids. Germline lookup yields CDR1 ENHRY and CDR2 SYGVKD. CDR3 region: CAITRLAGDTGELFF. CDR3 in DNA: TGTGCCATCACCCGACTAGCGGGAGACACCGGGGAGCTGTTTTTT.

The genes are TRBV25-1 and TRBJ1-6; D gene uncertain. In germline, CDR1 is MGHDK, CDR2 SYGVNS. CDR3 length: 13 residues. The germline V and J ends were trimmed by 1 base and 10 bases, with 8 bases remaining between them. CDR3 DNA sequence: TGTGCCAGCAGTGAATCGCCAGTCTCACCCCTCCACTTT. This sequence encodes CASSESPVSPLHF. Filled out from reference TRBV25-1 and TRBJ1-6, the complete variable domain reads EADIYQTPRYLVIGTGKKITLECSQTMGHDKMYWYQQDPGMELHLIHYSYGVNSTEKGDLSSESTVSRIRTEHFPLTLESARPSHTSQYLCASSESPVSPLHFGNGTRLTVT.

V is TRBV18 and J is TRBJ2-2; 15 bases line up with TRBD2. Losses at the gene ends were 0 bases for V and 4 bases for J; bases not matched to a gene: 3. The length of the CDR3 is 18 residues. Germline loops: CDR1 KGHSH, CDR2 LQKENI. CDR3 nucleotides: TGTGCCAGCTCACCACCGGGACTAGCGGGAGGTGTCACCGGGGAGCTGTTTTTT. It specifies CASSPPGLAGGVTGELFF.

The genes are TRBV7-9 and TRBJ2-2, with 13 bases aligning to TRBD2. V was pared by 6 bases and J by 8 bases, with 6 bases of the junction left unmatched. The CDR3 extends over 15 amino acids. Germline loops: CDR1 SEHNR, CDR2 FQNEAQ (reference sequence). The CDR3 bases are TGTGCCAGCAGGGCCGGGACTAGCGGGGCTGGGGAGCTGTTTTTT. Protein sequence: CASRAGTSGAGELFF.

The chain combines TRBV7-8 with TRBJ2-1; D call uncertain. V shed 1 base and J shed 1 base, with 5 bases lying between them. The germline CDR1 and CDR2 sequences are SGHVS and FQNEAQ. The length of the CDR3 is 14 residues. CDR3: CASSLDLSYNEQFF. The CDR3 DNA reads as TGTGCCAGCAGCTTAGACTTGTCCTACAATGAGCAGTTCTTC. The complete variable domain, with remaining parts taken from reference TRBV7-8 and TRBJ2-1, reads GAGVSQSPRYKVAKRGQDVALRCDPISGHVSLFWYQQALGQGPEFLTYFQNEAQLDKSGLPSDRFFAERPEGSVSTLKIQRTQQEDSAVYLCASSLDLSYNEQFFGPGTRLTVL.

CDR3 DNA sequence: TGCGCCAGCAGCCAAGCATATGGCAGGGGATTTGGAGAGACCCAGTACTTC. Its protein is CASSQAYGRGFGETQYF. This chain links TRBV4-1 with TRBJ2-5; maybe TRBD1 (6 bases). The V gene lost 1 base and the J gene lost 4 bases, with 19 bases spanning the gap. Germline V CDR1 and CDR2: MGHRA, YSYEKL. CDR3 length: 17 residues.

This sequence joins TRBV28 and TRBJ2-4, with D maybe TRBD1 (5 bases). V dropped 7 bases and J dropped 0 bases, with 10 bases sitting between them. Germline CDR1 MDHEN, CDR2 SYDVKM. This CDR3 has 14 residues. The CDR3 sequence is CASTEGVAKNIQYF. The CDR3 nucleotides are TGTGCCAGCACCGAAGGGGTAGCCAAAAACATTCAGTACTTC.

This CDR3 is CASRVRVLSYNEQFF. As DNA, the CDR3 is TGTGCCAGCAGAGTCAGGGTCCTTTCCTACAATGAGCAGTTCTTC. V usage is TRBV2 and J usage is TRBJ2-1; tentative D call: TRBD1 (5 bases). The CDR3 totals 15 residues. Trimming stripped 6 bases from V and 1 base from J, with 13 bases between. Germline CDR1 SNHLY, CDR2 FYNNEI.

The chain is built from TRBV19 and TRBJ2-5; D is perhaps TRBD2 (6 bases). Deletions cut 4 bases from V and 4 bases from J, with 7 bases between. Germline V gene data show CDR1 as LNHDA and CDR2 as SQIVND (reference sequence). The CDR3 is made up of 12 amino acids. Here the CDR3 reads CASSRGGETQYF. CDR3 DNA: TGTGCCAGTAGTAGGGGAGGAGAGACCCAGTACTTC.

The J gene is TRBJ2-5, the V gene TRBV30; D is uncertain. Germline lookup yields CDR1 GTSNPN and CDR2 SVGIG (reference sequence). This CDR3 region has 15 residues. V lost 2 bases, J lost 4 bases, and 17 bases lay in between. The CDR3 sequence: CAWSPLASTRETQYF. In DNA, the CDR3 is TGTGCCTGGAGTCCCCTCGCCAGTACCCGAGAGACCCAGTACTTC.

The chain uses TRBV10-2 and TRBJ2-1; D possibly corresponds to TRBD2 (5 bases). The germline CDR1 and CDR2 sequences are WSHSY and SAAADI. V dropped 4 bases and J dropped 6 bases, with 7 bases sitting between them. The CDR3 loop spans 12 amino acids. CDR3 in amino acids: CASSALANEQFF. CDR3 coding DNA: TGCGCCAGCAGTGCCCTAGCCAATGAGCAGTTCTTC.

The CDR3 DNA reads as TGTGCCAGCAGCGTAGGTGACCGGGGCGGATATGGCTACACCTTC. Translation gives CASSVGDRGGYGYTF. The chain recombines TRBV9 with TRBJ1-2; maybe TRBD1 (5 bases). This CDR3 is built from 15 residues. Looked up from germline, CDR1 is SGDLS and CDR2 is YYNGEE. The germline V and J ends were trimmed by 0 bases and 5 bases, with 14 bases remaining between them. The full variable domain, completed using reference TRBV9 and TRBJ1-2, is DSGVTQTPKHLITATGQRVTLRCSPRSGDLSVYWYQQSLDQGLQFLIQYYNGEERAKGNILERFSAQQFPDLHSELNLSSLELGDSALYFCASSVGDRGGYGYTFGSGTRLTVV.

CDR3 nucleotide sequence: TGTGCCAGTAGGGGCCAGGGTTTGGCACAAGAGACCCAGTACTTC. This codes for CASRGQGLAQETQYF. The V gene is TRBV19, the J gene TRBJ2-5, with a weak D call TRBD1 (5 bases). Germline loops: CDR1 LNHDA, CDR2 SQIVND (reference sequence). The V gene lost 6 bases and the J gene lost 2 bases, with 16 bases spanning the gap. This CDR3 comprises 15 residues.

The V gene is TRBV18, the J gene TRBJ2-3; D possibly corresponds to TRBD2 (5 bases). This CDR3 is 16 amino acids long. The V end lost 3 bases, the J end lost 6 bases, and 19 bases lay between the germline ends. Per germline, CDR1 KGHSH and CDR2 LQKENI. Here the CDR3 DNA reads TGTGCCAGCTCACCGCCGGGTGGCGGAGGCCCCGATACGCAGTATTTT. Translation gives CASSPPGGGGPDTQYF.

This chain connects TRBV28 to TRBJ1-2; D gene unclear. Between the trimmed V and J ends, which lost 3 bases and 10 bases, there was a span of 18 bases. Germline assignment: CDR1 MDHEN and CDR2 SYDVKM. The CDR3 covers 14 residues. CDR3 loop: CASSFGDKSRNYTF. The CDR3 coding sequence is TGTGCCAGCAGTTTTGGCGACAAGTCTAGGAACTACACCTTC.

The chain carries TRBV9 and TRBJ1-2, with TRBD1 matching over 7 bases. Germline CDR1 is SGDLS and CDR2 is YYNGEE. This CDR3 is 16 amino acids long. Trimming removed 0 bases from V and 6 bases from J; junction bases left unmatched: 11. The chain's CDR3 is CASSVGGGPGGNGYTF. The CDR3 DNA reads TGTGCCAGCAGCGTAGGAGGGGGCCCTGGTGGGAATGGCTACACCTTC. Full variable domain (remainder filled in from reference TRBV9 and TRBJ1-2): DSGVTQTPKHLITATGQRVTLRCSPRSGDLSVYWYQQSLDQGLQFLIQYYNGEERAKGNILERFSAQQFPDLHSELNLSSLELGDSALYFCASSVGGGPGGNGYTFGSGTRLTVV.

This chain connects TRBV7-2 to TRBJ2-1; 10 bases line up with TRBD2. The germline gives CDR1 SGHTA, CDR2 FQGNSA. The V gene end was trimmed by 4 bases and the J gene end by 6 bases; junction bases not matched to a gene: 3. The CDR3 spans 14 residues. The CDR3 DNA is TGTGCCAGCAGCTCCGGACTAGCGGTCAATGAGCAGTTCTTC. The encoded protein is CASSSGLAVNEQFF.

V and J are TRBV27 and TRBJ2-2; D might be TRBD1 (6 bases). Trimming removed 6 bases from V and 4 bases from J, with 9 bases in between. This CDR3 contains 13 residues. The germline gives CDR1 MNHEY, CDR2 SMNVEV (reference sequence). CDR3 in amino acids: CASSRTVTGELFF. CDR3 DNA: TGTGCCAGCAGCCGGACAGTCACCGGGGAGCTGTTTTTT.

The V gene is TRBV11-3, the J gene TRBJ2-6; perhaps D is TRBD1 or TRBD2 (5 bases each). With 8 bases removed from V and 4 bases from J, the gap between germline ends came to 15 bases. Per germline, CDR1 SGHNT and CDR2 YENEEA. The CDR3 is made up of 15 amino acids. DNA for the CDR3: TGTGCCAGCTCAGATGCAGGGACCGGGGCCAACGTCCTGACTTTC. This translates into CASSDAGTGANVLTF.

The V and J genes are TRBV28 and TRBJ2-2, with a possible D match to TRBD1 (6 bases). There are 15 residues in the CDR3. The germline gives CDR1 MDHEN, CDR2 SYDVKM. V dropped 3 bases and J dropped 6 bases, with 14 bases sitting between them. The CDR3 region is CASSLKRQAPGELFF. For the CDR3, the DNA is TGTGCCAGCAGTTTGAAACGACAGGCCCCCGGGGAGCTGTTTTTT. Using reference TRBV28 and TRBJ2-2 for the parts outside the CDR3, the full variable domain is DVKVTQSSRYLVKRTGEKVFLECVQDMDHENMFWYRQDPGLGLRLIYFSYDVKMKEKGDIPEGYSVSREKKERFSLILESASTNQTSMYLCASSLKRQAPGELFFGEGSRLTVL.

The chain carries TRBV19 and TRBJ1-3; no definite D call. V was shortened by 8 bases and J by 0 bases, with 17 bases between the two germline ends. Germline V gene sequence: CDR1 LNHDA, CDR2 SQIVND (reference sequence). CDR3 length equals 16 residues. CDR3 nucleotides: TGTGCCAGTGTCCCATCTGAGGCGAACTCTGGAAACACCATATATTTT. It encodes CASVPSEANSGNTIYF.

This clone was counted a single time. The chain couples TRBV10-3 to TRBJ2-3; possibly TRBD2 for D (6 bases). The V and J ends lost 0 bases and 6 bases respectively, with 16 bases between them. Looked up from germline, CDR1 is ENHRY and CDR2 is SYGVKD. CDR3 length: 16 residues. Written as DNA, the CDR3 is TGTGCCATCAGTGAGTCTGGAGCGGGCCCCGCGGATACGCAGTATTTT. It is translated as CAISESGAGPADTQYF.